The sequence of this T cell receptor beta chain was determined in a study of blood T cells in healthy people across ages. Next came a second PCR, run for about 7 to 12 cycles, which used a sample-barcoded 5' primer along with a J-beta primer mix. The study obtained at least 2.5 million CDR3-containing paired-end reads from every sample. TCRdb reprocessed the 5' RACE reads with MiXCR, giving one entry per CDR3 protein. This table has more than 1.4 million distinct CDR3 sequences, approximately 38% appearing once. This clonotype was detected a few times. What it binds is not known. Overall study findings and caveats: A strong correlation was found between TCR beta diversity and the percentage of naive T cells.

With V trimmed by 6 bases and J by 0 bases, 2 bases remained unmatched. This CDR3 has 15 residues. Sequencing was carried out using blood. The chain links TRBV12-3 or TRBV12-4 to TRBJ2-1, with 10 nucleotides matching TRBD2. This clonotype originated in a young woman in good health. As DNA, the CDR3 is TGTGCCAGCAGGCTAGCGGGAGCCTCCTACAATGAGCAGTTCTTC. The encoded protein is CASRLAGASYNEQFF.